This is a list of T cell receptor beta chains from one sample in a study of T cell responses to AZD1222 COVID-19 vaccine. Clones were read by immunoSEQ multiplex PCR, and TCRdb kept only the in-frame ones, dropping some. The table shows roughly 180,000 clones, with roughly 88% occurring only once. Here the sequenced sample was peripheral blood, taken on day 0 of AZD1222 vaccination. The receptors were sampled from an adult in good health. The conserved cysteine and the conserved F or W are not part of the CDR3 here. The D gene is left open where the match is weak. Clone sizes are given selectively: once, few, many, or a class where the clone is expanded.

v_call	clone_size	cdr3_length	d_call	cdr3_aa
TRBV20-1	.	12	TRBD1	SASDRGGNYGYT
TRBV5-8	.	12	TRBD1	ASSLNRGDQPQH
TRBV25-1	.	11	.	ASSVQNHYGYT
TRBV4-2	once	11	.	ASSQAKYYGYT
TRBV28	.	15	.	ASSSGHPSRSTGELF
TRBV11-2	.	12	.	ASSFWGYNSPLH
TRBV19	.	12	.	ASSIEARNQPQH
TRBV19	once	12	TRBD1	ASSIGGQGQPQH
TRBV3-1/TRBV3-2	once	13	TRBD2	ASSPRLAGSYEQY
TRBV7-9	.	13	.	ASSTDRGAAEKLF
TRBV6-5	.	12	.	ASSYGGPGGELF
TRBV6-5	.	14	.	ASSYSGDLTYSPLH
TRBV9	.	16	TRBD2	ASSVGPTSARGTDTQY
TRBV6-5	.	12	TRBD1	ASRAGTGGSPLH
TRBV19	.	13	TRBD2	ASSLGLAGGYEQY
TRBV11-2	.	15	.	ASSLRGSGRGYNEQF
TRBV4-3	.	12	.	ASSQDSGGTEAF
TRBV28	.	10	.	ASSLAKNIQY
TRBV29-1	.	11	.	SARTEENAEAF
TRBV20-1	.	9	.	SASSPVGYT
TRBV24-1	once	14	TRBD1	ATSGGRGPANYGYT
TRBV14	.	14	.	ASSQGGPYSNQPQH
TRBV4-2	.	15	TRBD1	ASSQNAFGTGPYEQY
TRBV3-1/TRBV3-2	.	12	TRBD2	ASSRGGGAYEQY